The rows below give T cell receptor beta chains drawn from one sample of a study of T-cell reconstitution after alpha-beta-depleted transplantation in children. TCRdb used MiXCR to reprocess the PCR reads, holding one entry per CDR3 protein. The data contain approximately 300,000 distinct CDR3 sequences, roughly 7.8% of them singletons. The sample consisted of peripheral blood, taken 360 days after TCRalphabeta/CD19-depleted stem cell transplant. These receptors all stem from a female patient aged 2 to 10 who had a stem cell transplant for Fanconi anemia, so the T cells may come from the graft donor. Both conserved end residues are part of each CDR3. D genes are given only for firm matches. Clone size appears in some rows only: once, few, many, or a class for an expanded clone.

d_gene	v_gene	j_gene	abundance	CDR3nt	CDR3aa
-	TRBV20-1	TRBJ1-5	many	TGCAGTGCTTTAGACAGGCCGAATCAGCCCCAGCATTTT	CSALDRPNQPQHF
-	TRBV4-2	TRBJ2-3	many	TGTGCCAGCAGCCAAGATCCCCGGATTCCAGTGTCAGATACGCAGTATTTT	CASSQDPRIPVSDTQYF
TRBD1	TRBV4-2	TRBJ1-1	-	TGTGCCAGCAGCTCCAGGACAGGGGCAGGTTGGACTGAAGCTTTCTTT	CASSSRTGAGWTEAFF
TRBD1	TRBV7-2	TRBJ1-1	many	TGTGCCAGCAGCCAACAGGGGTGGGACACTGAAGCTTTCTTT	CASSQQGWDTEAFF
-	TRBV4-2	TRBJ2-1	-	TGTGCCAGCAGCCAAGCTGCATCCACCGCTTTACTCAATGAGCAGTTCTTC	CASSQAASTALLNEQFF
TRBD1	TRBV29-1	TRBJ1-4	many	TGCAGCGTAGGGACAGGGGGAGAAAAACTGTTTTTT	CSVGTGGEKLFF
-	TRBV27	TRBJ1-4	-	TGTGCCAGCAGCCGGGCAGGGGCGGAATCAGAAAAACTGTTTTTT	CASSRAGAESEKLFF
TRBD2	TRBV12-3/TRBV12-4	TRBJ2-2	many	TGTGCCAGCAGAGCCCCTGGACTAGTCGAAGGCACCGGGGAGCTGTTTTTT	CASRAPGLVEGTGELFF
-	TRBV5-1	TRBJ2-3	few	TGCGCCAGCAGCTCAACCTGGGGAGCGCAGGCTGATACGCAGTATTTT	CASSSTWGAQADTQYF
TRBD2	TRBV6-5	TRBJ2-3	many	TGTGCCAGCAGCTACGCGGGGAGGGACACAGATACGCAGTATTTT	CASSYAGRDTDTQYF
-	TRBV12-3/TRBV12-4	TRBJ2-7	many	TGTGCCAGCAGATTAGAAGACTACGAGCAGTACTTC	CASRLEDYEQYF
TRBD2	TRBV29-1	TRBJ2-2	-	TGCAGCGGAAGCGGGGGCCACACCGGGGAGCTGTTTTTT	CSGSGGHTGELFF
-	TRBV28	TRBJ1-1	-	TGTGCCAGCAGTTTATCATCGGGCTCGGGGAACACTGAAGCTTTCTTT	CASSLSSGSGNTEAFF
-	TRBV11-2	TRBJ1-2	-	TGTGCCAGCAGCTGGACAACTAACTATGGCTACACCTTC	CASSWTTNYGYTF
-	TRBV4-3	TRBJ2-5	few	TGCGCCAGCAGCCAAGATCTGCCTGGGGCTAGGAAGGTTGAGACCCAGTACTTC	CASSQDLPGARKVETQYF
TRBD1	TRBV18	TRBJ1-4	-	TGTGCCAGCTCTCGGAAACAGGGGAGGACTAATGAAAAACTGTTTTTT	CASSRKQGRTNEKLFF
-	TRBV2	TRBJ1-1	many	TGTGCCAGCAGTGTCTCAGTGGGTTTCACTGAAGCTTTCTTT	CASSVSVGFTEAFF
-	TRBV6-1	TRBJ1-2	many	TGTGCCAGCAGTGAAGCAGGGGCTAACTATGGCTACACCTTC	CASSEAGANYGYTF
-	TRBV28	TRBJ1-1	-	TGTGCCAGCAGCCTCCCGATCCTTAACACTGAAGCTTTCTTT	CASSLPILNTEAFF
TRBD2	TRBV4-3	TRBJ2-2	many	TGCGCCAGCAGCCAAACTCTAGCGGGGGGACTCACCGGGGAGCTGTTTTTT	CASSQTLAGGLTGELFF
TRBD1	TRBV25-1	TRBJ2-5	-	TGTGCCAGCAGTGAAAACTGGGGACAGGGGGCGCGGGAGACCCAGTACTTC	CASSENWGQGARETQYF
-	TRBV7-9	TRBJ2-7	few	TGTGCCAGCAGCTTAAGAGGGCAGGGTATCTACGAGCAGTACTTC	CASSLRGQGIYEQYF
TRBD1	TRBV6-4	TRBJ2-3	many	TGTGCCAGCAGTGGACAGGGTGCAGATACGCAGTATTTT	CASSGQGADTQYF
-	TRBV12-3/TRBV12-4	TRBJ2-3	many	TGTGCCAGCAGTTTAGCGTTCCCCACAGATACGCAGTATTTT	CASSLAFPTDTQYF
TRBD1	TRBV5-1	TRBJ1-6	-	TGCGCCAGCAGTTGGTATCCGGGACAGGCTCGGAATTCACCCCTCCACTTT	CASSWYPGQARNSPLHF
-	TRBV4-2	TRBJ2-2	many	TGTGCCAGCAGCCAAGGTTGGGGGGGCGCCGGGGAGCTGTTTTTT	CASSQGWGGAGELFF
-	TRBV9	TRBJ1-1	-	TGTGCCAGCAGCGCGATACCTCAGGGGGAAGCTTTCTTT	CASSAIPQGEAFF
TRBD2	TRBV11-2	TRBJ2-3	many	TGTGCCAGCAGCTTAGGGGGGGGGACCACAGATACGCAGTATTTT	CASSLGGGTTDTQYF
-	TRBV9	TRBJ2-5	many	TGTGCCAGCAGCGTAGGAGGGGGGGGCCAAGAGACCCAGTACTTC	CASSVGGGGQETQYF
TRBD2	TRBV18	TRBJ2-3	-	TGTGCCAGCTCACCATTACTAGCGTCGCGCTCTAGCACAGATACGCAGTATTTT	CASSPLLASRSSTDTQYF
-	TRBV7-7	TRBJ2-1	many	TGTGCCAGCAGCTTTCGGATAAGAGATGAGCAGTTCTTC	CASSFRIRDEQFF
-	TRBV12-3/TRBV12-4	TRBJ1-2	-	TGTGCCAGCAGTCCCCGTGGTCACAGGATGGCTAACTATGGCTACACCTTC	CASSPRGHRMANYGYTF
-	TRBV24-1	TRBJ1-1	-	TGTGCCACCAGTGACCCCGTGGGGGTTAGAGCTTTCTTT	CATSDPVGVRAFF
TRBD1	TRBV27	TRBJ2-7	many	TGTGCCAGCAGTTTTTCTGCCTCGACAGGGCCTATATACGAGCAGTACTTC	CASSFSASTGPIYEQYF
TRBD1	TRBV4-2	TRBJ1-1	few	TGTGCCAGCAGCCAAGGGACAGGATTGAACACTGAAGCTTTCTTT	CASSQGTGLNTEAFF
-	TRBV29-1	TRBJ2-1	many	TGCAGCGTTGGGTTTCTACGCAGGGGAGGGGACAATGAGCAGTTCTTC	CSVGFLRRGGDNEQFF
-	TRBV7-2	TRBJ2-1	many	TGTGCCAGCAGCAGCGCTAGCAGCCCCTCTTACAATGAGCAGTTCTTC	CASSSASSPSYNEQFF
TRBD2	TRBV5-1	TRBJ2-5	-	TGCGCCAGCAGCTTGGTGACTAGCGGGCTCGCGGAGACCCAGTACTTC	CASSLVTSGLAETQYF
TRBD1	TRBV7-9	TRBJ2-3	-	TGTGCCAGCAGCATCGACAGGGGATCAGATACGCAGTATTTT	CASSIDRGSDTQYF
-	TRBV10-3	TRBJ2-2	many	TGTGCCATCACCAACAGCCCCGAAGGGGAGCTGTTTTTT	CAITNSPEGELFF
-	TRBV4-2	TRBJ2-3	few	TGTGCCAGCGCCACCTACATTTTGGATACGCAGTATTTT	CASATYILDTQYF